This T cell receptor (beta chain) was sequenced during a study of shared clonotypes between healthy human individuals. Study-level findings and limits: A generally larger estimated richness was seen in naive subsets than in memory subsets.

Germline V CDR1 and CDR2: SGHTA, FQGNSA. Losses at the gene ends were 5 bases for V and 5 bases for J; bases not matched to a gene: 8. CDR3 size: 14 residues. Each sample came from a Caucasian adult donor living in Nashville, Tennessee. The assay was immunoSEQ multiplex PCR, and TCRdb's table has in-frame clones only and misses some. The sample yields around 750,000 clones, over 65% seen once. About this clone: Its antigen is undetermined.

The chain has TRBV7-2 and TRBJ1-1, with 7 bases that match TRBD1. Material: memory CD4+ T cells sorted from blood. Noted subset: CD45RA-negative fraction. This clonotype originated in a woman in her twenties or thirties in good health. CDR3 coding DNA: TGTGCCAGCAGCATCGACAGGGAAGGTACTGAAGCTTTCTTT. It yields the protein CASSIDREGTEAFF. Supplemented by reference TRBV7-2 and TRBJ1-1, the full variable domain reads GAGVSQSPSNKVTEKGKDVELRCDPISGHTALYWYRQSLGQGLEFLIYFQGNSAPDKSGLPSDRFSAERTGGSVSTLTIQRTQQEDSAVYLCASSIDREGTEAFFGQGTRLTVV.